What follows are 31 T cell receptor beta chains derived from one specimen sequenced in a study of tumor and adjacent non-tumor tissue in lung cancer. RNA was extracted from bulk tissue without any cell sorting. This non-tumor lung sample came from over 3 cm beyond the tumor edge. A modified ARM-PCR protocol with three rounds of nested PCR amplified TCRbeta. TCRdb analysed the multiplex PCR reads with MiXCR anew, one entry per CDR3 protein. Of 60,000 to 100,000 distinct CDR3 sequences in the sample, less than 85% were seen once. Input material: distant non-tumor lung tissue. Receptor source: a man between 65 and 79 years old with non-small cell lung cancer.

CDR3 bases: TGTGCCAGCGTCTGGGCCTCCAGCGCCTCCTACAATGAGCAGTTCTTC. It translates to CASVWASSASYNEQFF. V and J are TRBV11-2 and TRBJ2-1; unclear D gene. This CDR3 has 16 amino acids. CDR1 and CDR2 (germline): SGHAT, FQNNGV. Trimming cost V 8 bases and J 0 bases, with 17 bases left between them.

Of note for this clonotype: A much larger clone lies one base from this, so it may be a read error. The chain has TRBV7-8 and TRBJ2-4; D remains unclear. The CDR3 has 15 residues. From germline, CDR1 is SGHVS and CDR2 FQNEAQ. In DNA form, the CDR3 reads TGTGCCAGCAGCCCCCGAAGGGTTTCCAAAAAGATTCAGTACTTC. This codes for CASSPRRVSKKIQYF.

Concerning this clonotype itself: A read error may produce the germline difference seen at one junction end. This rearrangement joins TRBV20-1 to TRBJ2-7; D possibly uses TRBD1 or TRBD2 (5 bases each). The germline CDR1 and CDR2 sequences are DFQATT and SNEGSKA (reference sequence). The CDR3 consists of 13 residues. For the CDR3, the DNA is TGCAGAGCTAGACGGGGACCGAAGTACGAGCAGTACTTC. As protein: CRARRGPKYEQYF.

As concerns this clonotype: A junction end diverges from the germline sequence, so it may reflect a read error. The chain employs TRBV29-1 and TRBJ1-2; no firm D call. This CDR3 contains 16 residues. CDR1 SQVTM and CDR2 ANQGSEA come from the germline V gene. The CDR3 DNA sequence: TGCAGCGTTTTCCCCTATCTATCCTCGGGAGAAGATGGCCACACCTTC. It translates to CSVFPYLSSGEDGHTF.

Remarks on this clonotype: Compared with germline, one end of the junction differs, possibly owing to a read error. CDR3 coding DNA: TGTGCCAGCAGCTCGGTTGGGACAGGGGATATCAATGAGCAGCTCTTC. Its translation is CASSSVGTGDINEQLF. The gene calls are TRBV11-2 and TRBJ2-1; 10 bases map to TRBD1. CDR3 length: 16 residues. Germline CDR1 and CDR2: SGHAT and FQNNGV.

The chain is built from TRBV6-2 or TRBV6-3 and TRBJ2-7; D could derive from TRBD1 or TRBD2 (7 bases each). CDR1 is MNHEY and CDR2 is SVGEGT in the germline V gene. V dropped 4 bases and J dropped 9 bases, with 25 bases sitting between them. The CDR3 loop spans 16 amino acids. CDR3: CASSSQGGLYSYAQYF. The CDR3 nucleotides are TGTGCCAGCAGTTCCCAGGGGGGGCTCTACAGCTATGCGCAGTACTTC.

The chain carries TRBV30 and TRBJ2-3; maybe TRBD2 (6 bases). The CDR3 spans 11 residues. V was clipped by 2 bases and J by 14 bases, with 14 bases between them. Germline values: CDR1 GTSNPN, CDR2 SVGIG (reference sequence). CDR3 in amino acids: CAWSRGNWPYF. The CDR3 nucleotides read TGTGCCTGGAGTCGGGGGAATTGGCCGTATTTT.

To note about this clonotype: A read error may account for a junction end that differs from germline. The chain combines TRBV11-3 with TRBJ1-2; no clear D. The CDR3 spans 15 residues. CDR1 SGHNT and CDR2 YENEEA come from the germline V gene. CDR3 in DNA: TGTGCCAGCAGCATAGAACACGGACGGAAATATGGCTACACCTTC. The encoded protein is CASSIEHGRKYGYTF.

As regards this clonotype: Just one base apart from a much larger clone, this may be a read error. CDR3 DNA: TGTGCCAGCAGTGGGCTCACAGGCAATCAGCCCCAGCAATTT. Translating it yields CASSGLTGNQPQQF. V gene TRBV2 combines with J gene TRBJ1-5, with a tentative D call TRBD1 (5 bases). Germline assignment: CDR1 SNHLY and CDR2 FYNNEI. This CDR3 comprises 14 residues.

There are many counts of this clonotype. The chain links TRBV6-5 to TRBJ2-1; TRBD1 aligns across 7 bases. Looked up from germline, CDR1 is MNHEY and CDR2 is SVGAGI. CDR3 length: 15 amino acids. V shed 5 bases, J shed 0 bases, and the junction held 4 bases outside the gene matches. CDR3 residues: CASSSRDSSYNEQFF. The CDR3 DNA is TGTGCCAGCAGTAGCCGGGACAGCTCCTACAATGAGCAGTTCTTC.

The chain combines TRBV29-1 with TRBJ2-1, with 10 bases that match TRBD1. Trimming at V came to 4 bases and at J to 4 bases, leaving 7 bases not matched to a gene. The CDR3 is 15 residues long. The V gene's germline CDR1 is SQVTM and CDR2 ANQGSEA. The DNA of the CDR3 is TGCAGCGTTGCCCACTGGACAGGGGGTTACAATGAGCAGTTCTTC. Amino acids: CSVAHWTGGYNEQFF.

Written as DNA, the CDR3 is TGTGCCAGCAGGTTGGGACAGCGCTATGAGCCCCAGCATTTT. Translating gives CASRLGQRYEPQHF. This chain uses TRBV6-6 with TRBJ1-5; 7 bases align to TRBD1. The CDR3 has 14 amino acids. V lost 6 bases and J lost 8; bases outside the gene matches: 10. CDR1 is MNHNY and CDR2 is SVGAGI in the germline V gene (reference sequence).

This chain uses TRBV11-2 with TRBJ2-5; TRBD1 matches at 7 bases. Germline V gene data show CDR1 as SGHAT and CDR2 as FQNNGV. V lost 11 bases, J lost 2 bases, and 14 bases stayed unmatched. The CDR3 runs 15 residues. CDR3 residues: CACNSGTVGQETQYF. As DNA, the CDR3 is TGTGCCTGCAACTCTGGGACAGTTGGGCAAGAGACCCAGTACTTC.

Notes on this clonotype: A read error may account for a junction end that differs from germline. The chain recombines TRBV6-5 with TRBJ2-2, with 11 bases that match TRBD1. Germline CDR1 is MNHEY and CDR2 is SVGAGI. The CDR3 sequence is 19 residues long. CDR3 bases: TGTGCAAGCAGTTACCACCCCCCCGGGACAGGGGGTAGTGGCGGGGAGCTGTTTTTT. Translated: CASSYHPPGTGGSGGELFF.

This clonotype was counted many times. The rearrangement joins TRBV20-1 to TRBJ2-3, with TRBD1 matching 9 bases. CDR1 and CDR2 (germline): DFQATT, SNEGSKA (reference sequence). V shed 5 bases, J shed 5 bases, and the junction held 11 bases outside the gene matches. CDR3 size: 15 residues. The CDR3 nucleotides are TGCAGTGCTGGAAAGACAGGGGGTACAGTAGATACGCAGTATTTT. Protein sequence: CSAGKTGGTVDTQYF.

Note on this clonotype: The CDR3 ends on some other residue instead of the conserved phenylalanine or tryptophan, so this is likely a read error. The CDR3: CASSLANSRNTEAFI. For the CDR3, the DNA is TGTGCTAGCAGCTTAGCCAATTCAAGGAACACTGAAGCTTTCATT. The gene calls are TRBV11-2 and TRBJ1-1; no clear D gene. CDR3 size: 15 residues. Germline CDR1 reads SGHAT; CDR2 reads FQNNGV.

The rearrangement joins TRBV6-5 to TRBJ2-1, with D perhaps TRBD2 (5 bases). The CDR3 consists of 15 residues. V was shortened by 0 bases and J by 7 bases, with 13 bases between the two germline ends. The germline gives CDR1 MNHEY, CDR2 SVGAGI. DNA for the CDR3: TGTGCCAGCAGTTACTCGACGGGAAGGCCTAATGAGCAGTTCTTC. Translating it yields CASSYSTGRPNEQFF.

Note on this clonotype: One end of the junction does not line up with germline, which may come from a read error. CDR3 amino acids: CASNLGARDPYCYTF. The CDR3 DNA reads as TGTGCCAGCAACTTAGGGGCCCGCGACCCCTATTGCTACACCTTC. The chain employs TRBV5-5 and TRBJ1-2; perhaps TRBD1 as D (5 bases). Germline CDR1 and CDR2: SGHKS and YYEKEE (reference sequence). The CDR3 sequence is 15 residues long.

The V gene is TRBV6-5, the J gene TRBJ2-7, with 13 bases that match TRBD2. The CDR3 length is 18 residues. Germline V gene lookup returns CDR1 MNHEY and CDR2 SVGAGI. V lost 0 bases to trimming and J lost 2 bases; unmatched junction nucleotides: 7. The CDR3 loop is CASSYSGTSGTRAYEQYF. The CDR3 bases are TGTGCCAGCAGTTACTCGGGGACTAGCGGGACCCGGGCCTACGAGCAGTACTTC.

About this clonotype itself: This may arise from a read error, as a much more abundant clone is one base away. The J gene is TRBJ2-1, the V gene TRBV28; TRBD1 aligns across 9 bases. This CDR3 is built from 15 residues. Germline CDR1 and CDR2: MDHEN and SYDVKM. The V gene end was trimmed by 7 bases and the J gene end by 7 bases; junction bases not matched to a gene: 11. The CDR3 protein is CASTFPGTGRNEQFF. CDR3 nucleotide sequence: TGTGCCAGCACGTTTCCCGGGACAGGGAGGAATGAGCAGTTCTTC.

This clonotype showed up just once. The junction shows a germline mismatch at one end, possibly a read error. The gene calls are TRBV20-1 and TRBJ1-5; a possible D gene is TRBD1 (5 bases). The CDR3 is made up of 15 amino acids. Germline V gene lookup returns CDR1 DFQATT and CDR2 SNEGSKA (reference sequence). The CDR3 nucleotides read TGCAGTGCTAGTACCGGGACGGCATCCAATAAGCCCCAGCATTTT. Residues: CSASTGTASNKPQHF.

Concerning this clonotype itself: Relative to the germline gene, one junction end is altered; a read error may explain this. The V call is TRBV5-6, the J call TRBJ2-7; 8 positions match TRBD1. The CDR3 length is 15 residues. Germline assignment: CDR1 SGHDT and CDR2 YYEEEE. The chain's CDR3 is CASSLGGQVTYERYF. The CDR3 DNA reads TGTGCTAGCAGCCTGGGGGGACAGGTCACCTACGAGCGGTACTTC.

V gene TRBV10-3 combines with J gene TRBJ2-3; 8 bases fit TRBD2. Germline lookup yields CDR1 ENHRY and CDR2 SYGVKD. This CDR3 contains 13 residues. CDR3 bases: TGTGGCGTCAGAGCGGGAGACACAGATACGCAGTATTTT. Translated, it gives CGVRAGDTDTQYF.

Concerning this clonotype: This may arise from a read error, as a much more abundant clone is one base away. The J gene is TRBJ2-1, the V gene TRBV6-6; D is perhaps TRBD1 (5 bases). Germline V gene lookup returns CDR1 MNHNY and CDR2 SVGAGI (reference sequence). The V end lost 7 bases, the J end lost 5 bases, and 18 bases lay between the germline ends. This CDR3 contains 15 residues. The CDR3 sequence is CASTKGRVFNNEQFF. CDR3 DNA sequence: TGTGCCAGCACCAAGGGCAGGGTTTTTAACAATGAGCAGTTCTTC.

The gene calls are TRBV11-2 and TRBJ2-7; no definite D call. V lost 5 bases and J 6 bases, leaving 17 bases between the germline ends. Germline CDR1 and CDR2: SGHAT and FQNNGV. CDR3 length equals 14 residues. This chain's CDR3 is CASSGDSISSEQYF. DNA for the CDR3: TGTGCCAGCAGCGGGGATAGCATAAGCTCCGAGCAGTACTTC.

CDR3 residues: CASSYSWGSYGAFF. DNA for the CDR3: TGTGCCAGCAGTTACTCCTGGGGAAGCTATGGAGCTTTCTTT. V gene TRBV6-5 combines with J gene TRBJ1-1; D remains ambiguous. The CDR3 covers 14 residues. V lost 0 bases to trimming and J lost 10 bases, with 15 bases between them. The germline CDR1 and CDR2 sequences are MNHEY and SVGAGI.

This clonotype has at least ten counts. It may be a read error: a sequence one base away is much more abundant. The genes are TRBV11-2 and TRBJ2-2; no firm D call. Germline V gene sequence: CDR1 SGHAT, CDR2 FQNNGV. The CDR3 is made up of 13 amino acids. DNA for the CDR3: TGTGCCAGCAACTTACAGCGTCGAGGGGAGCTGTTTTTT. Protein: CASNLQRRGELFF.

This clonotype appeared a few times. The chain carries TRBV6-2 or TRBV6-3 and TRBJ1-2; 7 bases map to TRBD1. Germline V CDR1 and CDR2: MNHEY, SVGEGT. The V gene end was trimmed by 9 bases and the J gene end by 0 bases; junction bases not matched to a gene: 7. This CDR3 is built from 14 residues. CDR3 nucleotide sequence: TGTGCCAGTAGTATGGACAGGACTAACTATGGCTACACCTTC. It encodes CASSMDRTNYGYTF.

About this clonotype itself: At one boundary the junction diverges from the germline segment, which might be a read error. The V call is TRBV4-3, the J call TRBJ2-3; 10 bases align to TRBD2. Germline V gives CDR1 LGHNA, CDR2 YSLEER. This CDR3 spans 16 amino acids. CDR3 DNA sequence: TGCGCCAGTAGCCAAGGGGCTAGCGGGAGAGTAGATACGCAGTATTTT. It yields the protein CASSQGASGRVDTQYF.

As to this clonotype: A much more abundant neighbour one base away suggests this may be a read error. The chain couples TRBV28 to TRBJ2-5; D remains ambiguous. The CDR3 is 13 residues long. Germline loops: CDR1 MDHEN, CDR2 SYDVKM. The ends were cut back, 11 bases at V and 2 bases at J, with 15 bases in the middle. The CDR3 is CAGQTRNQETQYF. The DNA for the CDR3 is TGTGCCGGCCAGACGAGGAATCAAGAGACCCAGTACTTC.

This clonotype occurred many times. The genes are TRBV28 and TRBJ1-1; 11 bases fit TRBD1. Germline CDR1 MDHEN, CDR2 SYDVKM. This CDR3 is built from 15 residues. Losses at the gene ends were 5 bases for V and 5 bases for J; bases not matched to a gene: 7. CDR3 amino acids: CASSPWGQGGTEAFF. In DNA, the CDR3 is TGTGCCAGCAGTCCATGGGGACAGGGGGGTACTGAAGCTTTCTTT.